A selection of T cell receptor beta chains follows, all from one sample in a study of identical twins. TCRdb passed the 5' RACE reads through MiXCR, listing each CDR3 protein once. The profile shows hundreds of thousands of distinct CDR3 sequences, roughly 6% of them singletons. Sequenced input: naive T cells sorted from blood. Receptors were obtained from a man younger than 35 in good health. Each CDR3 is given without its conserved first and last residue. The D gene is left open where the match is weak.

D,V,CDR3
TRBD1,TRBV6-2/TRBV6-3,ASSRQGLNQPQH
TRBD1,TRBV30,AWTPRQGEWNEQY
NA,TRBV5-1,ASSLGQVQETQY
NA,TRBV7-9,AGLHSNQPQH
TRBD1,TRBV25-1,ASSAPGTGGEKLF
NA,TRBV7-6,ASSATGSNDGYT
TRBD2,TRBV12-3/TRBV12-4,ASSFSSGNPYEQY
NA,TRBV4-1,ASSQERADYGYT
TRBD1,TRBV6-5,ASSYSTGSGNTIY
TRBD2,TRBV4-1,ASSQRRGLAGGVNEQF
TRBD2,TRBV5-1,ASSPDGTSGFLTYNEQF
NA,TRBV5-1,ASSRQGGAGEETQY
TRBD2,TRBV20-1,SARPGLALYEQY
TRBD2,TRBV3-1,ASSPRTAGGTYNEQF
TRBD2,TRBV29-1,SVESSGRGNEQF
TRBD2,TRBV4-1,ASSPGDYHNEQF
TRBD1,TRBV5-1,ASSLEARDREFLYEQF
NA,TRBV7-9,ASSPAGGAGTGELF
NA,TRBV7-9,ASSLVGESRNSPLH
NA,TRBV15,ATSRDLLAELF
TRBD2,TRBV28,ASSAWTSGYNEQF
TRBD1,TRBV2,ASSIDRGVGYQPQH
TRBD1,TRBV5-1,ASSADRATNEKLF
NA,TRBV7-9,ASSPDILYGYT
TRBD2,TRBV20-1,SARSRDRTSGRAYEQY
TRBD1,TRBV5-1,ASSLEGTGSYEQY
NA,TRBV6-2/TRBV6-3,ASRSTPRTDTQY
NA,TRBV3-1,ASSQDWGTEAF
NA,TRBV20-1,SAIKTEQNQPQH
NA,TRBV19,ASAREDFTDTQY
TRBD1,TRBV6-1,ASNALRDRNTEAF
NA,TRBV15,ATSREGSRWDTQY
TRBD1,TRBV4-3,ASSQDSGTGGHEQY
TRBD2,TRBV9,ASSVDSGASSYEQY
NA,TRBV7-8,ASSFRRNYGYT
NA,TRBV5-1,ASSFGLREPQH
TRBD2,TRBV11-2,ASSLYRPGTSGRIAYNEQF
NA,TRBV5-6,ASSLAVPGELF
NA,TRBV2,ASSEILHSSNQPQH
TRBD1,TRBV20-1,SAPTGGVGETQY
NA,TRBV29-1,SVADTEAF
NA,TRBV3-1,ASSHTGEQY
NA,TRBV27,ASSPQRAIPYEQY
NA,TRBV7-2,ASEKEGGLKDTQY
TRBD2,TRBV6-6,ASSTGTSGRQY
NA,TRBV20-1,SARLVYEQY
NA,TRBV20-1,SQSWDSPLH
NA,TRBV4-1,ASSQDSGDLAKNIQY
TRBD1,TRBV28,ASSSGDRVNYGYT